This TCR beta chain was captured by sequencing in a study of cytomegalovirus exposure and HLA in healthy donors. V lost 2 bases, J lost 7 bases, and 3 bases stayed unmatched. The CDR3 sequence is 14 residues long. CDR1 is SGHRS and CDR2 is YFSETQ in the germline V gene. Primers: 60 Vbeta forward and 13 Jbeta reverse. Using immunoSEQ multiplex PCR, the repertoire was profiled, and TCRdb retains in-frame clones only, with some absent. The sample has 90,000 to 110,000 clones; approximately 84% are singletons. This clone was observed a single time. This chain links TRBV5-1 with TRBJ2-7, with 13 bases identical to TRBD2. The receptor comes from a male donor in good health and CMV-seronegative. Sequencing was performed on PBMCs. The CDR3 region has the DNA TGCGCCAGCAGCTTAGTGACTAGCGGGAGGGAGCAGTACTTC. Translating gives CASSLVTSGREQYF. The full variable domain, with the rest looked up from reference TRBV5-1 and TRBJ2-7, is KAGVTQTPRYLIKTRGQQVTLSCSPISGHRSVSWYQQTPGQGLQFLFEYFSETQRNKGNFPGRFSGRQFSNSRSEMNVSTLELGDSALYLCASSLVTSGREQYFGPGTRLTVT.